The next 3 T cell receptor beta chains were all read from a single sample in a study of T cell repertoires in ileal Crohn's disease. Time point noted: neoterminal ileum biopsy at postoperative endoscopy, about 6 months after surgery. Only in-frame clones appear in the TCRdb table, and some are missing; sequencing was by immunoSEQ multiplex PCR. The sample records about 62,000 clones, roughly 91% being singletons. Material: ileal tissue. The receptors come from an adult with Crohn's disease.

A few counts support this clone. The chain links TRBV25-1 to TRBJ1-2; no firm D call. Per germline, CDR1 MGHDK and CDR2 SYGVNS. The length of the CDR3 is 12 residues. V gave up 4 bases and J gave up 14 bases, with 17 bases separating them. CDR3: CASSGSLRRQTF. The CDR3 nucleotides are TGTGCCAGCAGTGGTTCGTTGCGACGACAAACCTTC.

The chain combines TRBV29-1 with TRBJ1-2, with 7 positions matching TRBD1. Germline assignment: CDR1 SQVTM and CDR2 ANQGSEA. The CDR3 contains 11 residues. The trim removed 5 bases at V and 6 bases at J, leaving 3 bases unmatched. The CDR3 loop reads CSVWTGDGYTF. The CDR3 DNA sequence: TGCAGCGTTTGGACAGGAGATGGCTACACCTTC.

The gene calls are TRBV28 and TRBJ1-5, with a weak D call TRBD1 (5 bases). CDR1 is MDHEN and CDR2 is SYDVKM in the germline V gene. The V gene lost 6 bases and the J gene lost 4 bases, with 16 bases spanning the gap. The CDR3 covers 15 residues. The CDR3 DNA reads as TGTGCCAGCAGAAGACTTCAGGGTTATAATCAGCCCCAGCATTTT. This encodes CASRRLQGYNQPQHF.